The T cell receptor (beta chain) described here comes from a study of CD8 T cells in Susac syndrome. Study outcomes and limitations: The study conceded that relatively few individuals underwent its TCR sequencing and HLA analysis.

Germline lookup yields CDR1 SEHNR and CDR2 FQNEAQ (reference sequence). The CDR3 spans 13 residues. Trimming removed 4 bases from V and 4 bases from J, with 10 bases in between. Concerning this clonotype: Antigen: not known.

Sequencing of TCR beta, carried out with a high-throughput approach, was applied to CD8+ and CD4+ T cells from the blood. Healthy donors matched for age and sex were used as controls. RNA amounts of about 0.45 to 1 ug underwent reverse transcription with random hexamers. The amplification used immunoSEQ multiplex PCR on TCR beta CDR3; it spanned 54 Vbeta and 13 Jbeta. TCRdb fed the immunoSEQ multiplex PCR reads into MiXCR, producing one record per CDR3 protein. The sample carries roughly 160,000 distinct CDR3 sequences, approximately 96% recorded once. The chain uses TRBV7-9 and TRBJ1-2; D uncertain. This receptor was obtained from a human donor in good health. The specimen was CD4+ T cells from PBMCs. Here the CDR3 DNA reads TGTGCCAGCAGCTCCGGGATCCCCTATGGCTACACCTTC. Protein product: CASSSGIPYGYTF.